This TCR beta chain is drawn from a study of identical twins (TCRdb year 2016). In the study overall: The study deep-sequenced TCR alpha and beta repertoires from monozygotic twins, unrelated adults of various ages and cord blood to test whether fetal clonotypes persist. To rule out contamination, the twin experiments were replicated at different times with different library preparation protocols.

Library generation was performed with 5' RACE. Instrument on record: Illumina HiSeq 2000. A universal primer binding site was added through template switching, and the final cDNA carried a unique molecular identifier so that TCR cDNA molecules could be counted accurately. First-strand cDNA for TCR alpha and beta chains was synthesized from specific primers in the conserved constant-segment region. Each cDNA library was double barcoded, with a SMART-Mk sample barcode plus Illumina barcodes, to control for contamination. TruSeq adapter sequences, together with Illumina sample barcodes, were added in two successive PCR steps. The TCR alpha and beta cDNA libraries were sequenced on the Illumina HiSeq platform using custom primers. Processing in the source paper ran as follows. MiGEC was used to process raw reads and extract unique molecular identifiers, and MiXCR was used to find CDR3 positions. Recombination models were inferred per individual with the repgenHMM and IGoR tools using an EM algorithm. The tcR package in R was used for shared clonotype analysis, with sharing normalized by the product of cloneset sizes. Out-of-frame nonproductive sequences were analyzed to study raw recombination free of thymic and clonal selection effects. TCRdb reran the public reads through fastp at Q25 and MiXCR, keeping productive beta chains. Every entry covers one CDR3 protein and lists the most common genes and DNA from its rows. TCRdb, rather than the study authors, made the V and J calls. This sample is represented by about 570,000 distinct CDR3 sequences; roughly 9.9% of them were singletons. Of the sample, approximately 3% is held by the ten largest clones.

All donors were healthy Caucasians. The twin cohort comprised three pairs of female monozygotic twins, all aged about 18 to 30 years. Peripheral blood mononuclear cells were the source from which RNA for the TCR libraries was isolated. The CDR3, cysteine through phenylalanine, is 15 amino acids long. The DNA shown is the 45-base CDR3, in frame from base 1. V trim: 5 bases; J trim: 2 bases; unmatched bases: 7. Sequences SEHNR (CDR1) and FQNEAQ (CDR2) are obtained from the germline V gene (reference sequence). The full study reports these points: Out-of-frame TCR alpha sharing in monozygotic twins was systematically underestimated by recombination models, whereas sharing between unrelated individuals was in agreement with the recombination models. Compared with coincidental sharing between unrelated individuals, out-of-frame TCR alpha sequences shared between twins showed an excess of sequences with low generation probability. Abundant cord blood beta clonotypes had fewer insertions, young adult naive repertoires showed a similar but weaker trend, and memory repertoires showed no such trend. Conclusions relied on cross-sectional statistical analysis, since the same donors could not be followed over many years. The excess sharing between twins in beta out-of-frame sequences was weaker because fewer shared sequences reduced the signal-to-noise ratio. Invariant T cells such as MAIT and iNKT could partly confound zero-insertion analyses, though diverse VJ usage argued against this for most clonotypes.

This clonotype was detected a few times. Its antigen is not yet known. Base qualities are not recorded, but no much larger clone differs from it by a single base. The same specimen was also included in a second study, on yellow fever vaccine responses in identical twins. That second report states: The authors reported that the T cell response to vaccination in identical twins appeared partly convergent and partly personalized. The study precisely tracked vaccine-responding T cell clones in identical twins.

Sequenced: PBMCs. The receptor comes from a woman aged 18-29 years in good health. The rearrangement joined TRBV7-9 to TRBJ2-7; 9 bases in the middle match TRBD2. The CDR3 corresponds to CASSPGTSFPYEQYF. The nucleotide sequence reads as follows: TGTGCCAGCAGCCCTGGGACTAGCTTTCCCTACGAGCAGTACTTC. Here the CDR3 is joined to the reference TRBV7-9 and TRBJ2-7 genes, and the full variable domain is: DTGVSQNPRHKITKRGQNVTFRCDPISEHNRLYWYRQTLGQGPEFLTYFQNEAQLEKSRLLSDRFSAERPKGSFSTLEIQRTEQGDSAMYLCASSPGTSFPYEQYFGPGTRLTVT.